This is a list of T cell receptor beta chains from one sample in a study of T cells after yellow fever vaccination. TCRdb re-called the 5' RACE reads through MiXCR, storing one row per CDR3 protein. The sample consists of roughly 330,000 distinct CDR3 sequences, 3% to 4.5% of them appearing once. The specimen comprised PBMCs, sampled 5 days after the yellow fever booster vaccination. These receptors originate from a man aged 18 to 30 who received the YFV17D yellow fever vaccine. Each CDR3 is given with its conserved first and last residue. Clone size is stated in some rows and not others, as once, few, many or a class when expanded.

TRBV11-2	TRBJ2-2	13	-	CASSLIVTGELFF
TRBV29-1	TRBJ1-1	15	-	CSVGRLGTVNTEAFF
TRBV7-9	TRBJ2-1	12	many	CASLGGYNEQFF
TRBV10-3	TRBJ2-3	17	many	CAISDHGTGGATDTQYF
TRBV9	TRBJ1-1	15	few	CASTRGQGKGSEAFF
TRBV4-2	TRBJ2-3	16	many	CASSQDQVGFTDTQYF
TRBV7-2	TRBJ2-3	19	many	CASSPRGLAGSQSTDTQYF
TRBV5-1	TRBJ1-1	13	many	CASSLWGGTEAFF
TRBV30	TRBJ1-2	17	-	CAWSPAFRRGGNYGYTF
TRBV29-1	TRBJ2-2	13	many	CSVDGGDTGELFF
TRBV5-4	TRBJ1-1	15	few	CASSEQGGMNTEAFF
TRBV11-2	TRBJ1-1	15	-	CASSLEWGQGTEAFF
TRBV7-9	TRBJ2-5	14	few	CASSLLAGQETQYF
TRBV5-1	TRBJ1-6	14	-	CASSLEGWNSPLHF
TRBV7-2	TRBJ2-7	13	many	CASSLAGGYEQYF
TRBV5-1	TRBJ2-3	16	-	CASSVTGGASTDTQYF
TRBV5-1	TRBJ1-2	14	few	CASSLGQAEYGYTF
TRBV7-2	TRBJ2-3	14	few	CASSPGLAIDTQYF
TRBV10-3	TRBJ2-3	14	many	CAINAGLGTDTQYF
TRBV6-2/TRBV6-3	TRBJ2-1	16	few	CASSFPPGQLNNEQFF
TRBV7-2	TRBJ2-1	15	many	CASSPASGGGLEQFF
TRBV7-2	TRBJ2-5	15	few	CASTEGTEPQETQYF
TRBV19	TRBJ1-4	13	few	CASSIDLSEKLFF
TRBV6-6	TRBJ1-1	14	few	CASSPPWGNTEAFF
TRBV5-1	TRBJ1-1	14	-	CASRPLGENTEAFF
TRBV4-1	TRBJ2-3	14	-	CASSQRPGADTQYF
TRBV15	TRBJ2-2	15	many	CATSRELTGSGELFF
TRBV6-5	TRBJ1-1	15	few	CASSPMGVGYTEAFF
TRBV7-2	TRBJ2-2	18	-	CASQPSTGQNPNTGELFF
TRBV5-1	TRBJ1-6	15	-	CASSLGTGEASPLHF
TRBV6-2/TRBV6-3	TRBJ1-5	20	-	CASSPDRGSFRLYSNQPQHF
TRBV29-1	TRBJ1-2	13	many	CSVEDLRGPGYTF
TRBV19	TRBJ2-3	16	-	CASSILAGANTDTQYF
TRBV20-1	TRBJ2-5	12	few	CSARAGRETQYF
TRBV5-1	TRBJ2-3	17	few	CASRPIETSPLTDTQYF
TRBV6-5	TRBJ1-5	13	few	CASSYGLDQPQHF
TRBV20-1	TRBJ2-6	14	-	CSARGQTGANVLTF
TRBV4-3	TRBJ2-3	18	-	CASSQDRWQGASTDTQYF
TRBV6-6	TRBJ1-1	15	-	CASSNTGGGRAEAFF
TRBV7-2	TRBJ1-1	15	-	CASSFGYGRNTEAFF
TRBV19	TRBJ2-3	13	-	CASISGATDTQYF
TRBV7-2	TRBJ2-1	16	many	CASSLSGGPAYSEPFF
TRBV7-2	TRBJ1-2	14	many	CASSLRGPSRGYTF
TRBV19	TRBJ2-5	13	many	CASSSDGQETQYF
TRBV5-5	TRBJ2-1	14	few	CASSLWGGGNEQFF
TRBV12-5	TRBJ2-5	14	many	CASGWGQLGETQYF
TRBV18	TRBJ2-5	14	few	CASSPRDSSETQYF
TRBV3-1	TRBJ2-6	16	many	CASSQGGTPGANVLTF
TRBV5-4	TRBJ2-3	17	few	CASSLRVLLEPGDTQYF
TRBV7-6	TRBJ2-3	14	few	CASSFGPRSDTQYF
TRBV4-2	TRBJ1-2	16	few	CASSQDFAGGGYGYTF
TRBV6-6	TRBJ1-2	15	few	CASSLGLQGINGYTF
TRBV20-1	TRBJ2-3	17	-	CSARTSGGQGGTDTQYF
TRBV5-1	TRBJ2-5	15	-	CASSLQGLSRETQYF
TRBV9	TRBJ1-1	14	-	CASSVRQENTEAFF
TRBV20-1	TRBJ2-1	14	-	CSPKGRGFQNEQFF
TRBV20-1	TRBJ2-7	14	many	CSASSGGLPYEQYF